The 11 T cell receptor beta chains reported below all come from one sample, sequenced in a study of T cells in Graves' hyperthyroidism and ophthalmopathy (dated by TCRdb to between 2019 and 2020). The library relied on multiplex PCR. TCRdb records Illumina HiSeq 2000 as the sequencer. Amplification of TCR beta CDR3 regions was carried out from RNA transcripts. The first round of RT-PCR for the TCR CDR3 was performed with the HTBI primer set and the Qiagen OneStep RT-PCR kit. TCRdb ran its own pipeline on the public reads, namely fastp trimming at Q25 and MiXCR clone calling, and kept in-frame beta chains. Each entry is one CDR3 protein sequence, shown with its most common DNA and genes. The table for this sample lists some 510,000 distinct CDR3 sequences; about half of them were counted only once. The leading ten clones occupy 8% to 8.5% of the sample. Sequences were obtained from peripheral blood or thyroid tissue (not recorded which). The receptors were sampled from a woman younger than 30 with Graves' hyperthyroidism. Donor details come from another sample of the same person, matched by shared clones.

The J gene is TRBJ1-2, the V gene TRBV11-1; tentative D call: TRBD1 (5 bases). The CDR3 is 15 amino acids. Trimming pared 0 bases from V and 6 bases from J, leaving 14 bases between. Germline CDR1 is SGHAT and CDR2 is FQDESV (reference sequence). The CDR3 nucleotides are TGTGCCAGCAGCTTAGCGCTTGCAGGGTCTCATGGCTACACCTTC. Encoded protein: CASSLALAGSHGYTF. Full variable domain (remainder filled in from reference TRBV11-1 and TRBJ1-2): EAEVAQSPRYKITEKSQAVAFWCDPISGHATLYWYRQILGQGPELLVQFQDESVVDDSQLPKDRFSAERLKGVDSTLKIQPAELGDSAMYLCASSLALAGSHGYTFGSGTRLTVV.

This clonotype was recorded a few times. This chain connects TRBV5-6 to TRBJ1-1, with D hard to call. The germline gives CDR1 SGHDT, CDR2 YYEEEE. Trimming pared 0 bases from V and 6 bases from J, leaving 9 bases between. The CDR3 sequence is 13 residues long. The CDR3 sequence: CASSLVGGPEAFF. CDR3 DNA sequence: TGTGCCAGCAGCTTGGTAGGAGGGCCTGAAGCTTTCTTT.

This clonotype was counted at least ten times. This rearrangement joins TRBV25-1 to TRBJ1-1; D uncertain. Germline-derived CDR1 and CDR2 are MGHDK and SYGVNS. The CDR3 has 14 amino acids. Trimming stripped 3 bases from V and 4 bases from J, with 12 bases between. Written as DNA, the CDR3 is TGTGCCAGCAGTGAGCGTGAGGAAGCCACTGAAGCTTTCTTT. Its translation: CASSEREEATEAFF.

The sample holds a few counts of this clonotype. The chain couples TRBV2 to TRBJ1-1; a possible D gene is TRBD1 (6 bases). With 7 bases removed from V and 5 bases from J, the gap between germline ends came to 17 bases. Germline CDR1 and CDR2: SNHLY and FYNNEI. The CDR3 is 14 amino acids. The CDR3: CASNEVRGFTEAFF. For the CDR3, the DNA is TGTGCCAGCAATGAGGTCAGGGGATTTACTGAAGCTTTCTTT.

The V gene is TRBV7-3, the J gene TRBJ2-7; unclear D gene. The CDR3 has 15 residues. Per the germline V gene, CDR1 is SGHTA and CDR2 is FQGTGA. Trimming stripped 3 bases from V and 1 base from J, with 13 bases between. In DNA, the CDR3 is TGTGCCAGCAGCTTGGTGGAGCCTAAATCCTACGAGCAGTACTTC. This gives the protein CASSLVEPKSYEQYF.

V usage is TRBV5-1 and J usage is TRBJ1-1, with 9 nucleotides matching TRBD1. V lost 4 bases and J lost 0; bases outside the gene matches: 7. In germline, CDR1 is SGHRS, CDR2 YFSETQ. This CDR3 contains 16 residues. Here the CDR3 DNA reads TGCGCCAGCAGCGGCACAGGGGGCCTTATGAACACTGAAGCTTTCTTT. This sequence encodes CASSGTGGLMNTEAFF.

In this sample, this clonotype turned up once. V usage is TRBV2 and J usage is TRBJ2-5; TRBD1 matches 7 bases. Germline trimming cut 3 bases from V and 11 bases from J; bases unmatched to any gene: 12. Germline V lookup: CDR1 SNHLY, CDR2 FYNNEI. CDR3 length: 14 residues. CDR3 protein: CASSEMLGTDTQYF. The CDR3 bases are TGTGCCAGCAGTGAGATGTTAGGGACAGATACGCAGTACTTC. Together with reference TRBV2 and TRBJ2-5, the CDR3 gives the full variable domain: EPEVTQTPSHQVTQMGQEVILRCVPISNHLYFYWYRQILGQKVEFLVSFYNNEISEKSEIFDDQFSVERPDGSNFTLKIRSTKLEDSAMYFCASSEMLGTDTQYFGPGTRLLVL.

The chain employs TRBV7-9 and TRBJ2-5; D may be TRBD1 (5 bases). Germline lookup yields CDR1 SEHNR and CDR2 FQNEAQ (reference sequence). The CDR3 consists of 16 residues. V shed 7 bases and J shed 0 bases, with 18 bases lying between them. The CDR3 DNA reads TGTGCCAGCACCCCCTCCACAGGTGGTAACCAAGAGACCCAGTACTTC. It encodes CASTPSTGGNQETQYF.

There are many counts of this clonotype. V usage is TRBV7-2 and J usage is TRBJ2-5; D is ambiguous. Germline V gene lookup returns CDR1 SGHTA and CDR2 FQGNSA. Deletions cut 1 base from V and 5 bases from J, with 11 bases between. This CDR3 comprises 14 residues. For the CDR3, the DNA is TGTGCCAGCAGCTTAGTTCTGACTCGGGAGACCCAGTACTTC. Amino acid sequence: CASSLVLTRETQYF.

Many counts were recorded for this clonotype. The chain links TRBV29-1 to TRBJ1-1, with D perhaps matching TRBD1 (6 bases). Germline-derived CDR1 and CDR2 are SQVTM and ANQGSEA. Trimming left V 7 bases short and J 5 bases short, with 23 bases between. This CDR3 region has 15 residues. CDR3 nucleotide sequence: TGCAGCGCCTCACCCGGGAGGGGGGCTGGTACTGAAGCTTTCTTT. This gives the protein CSASPGRGAGTEAFF.

Worth noting for this clonotype: A much larger clonotype is one base distant, so this may be a read error. The chain joins TRBV2 to TRBJ1-4; 9 bases map to TRBD1. Germline loops: CDR1 SNHLY, CDR2 FYNNEI. The V gene end was trimmed by 6 bases and the J gene end by 6 bases; junction bases not matched to a gene: 2. The length of the CDR3 is 13 residues. CDR3 sequence: CASRDRGDEKLFF. In DNA, the CDR3 is TGTGCCAGCAGGGACAGGGGAGATGAAAAACTGTTTTTT.